These T cell receptor beta chains were read from a single sample in a study of T cell changes during pregnancy in multiple sclerosis. Some clones are missing from TCRdb's copy, which holds only in-frame ones; the method was immunoSEQ multiplex PCR. The data contain under 25,000 clones, over 80% of them singletons. The input for sequencing was CD8+ T cells from peripheral blood mononuclear cells, taken in the first trimester of pregnancy. These receptor sequences come from a female donor in good health, enrolled as a control in a pregnancy study. Both conserved end residues are part of each CDR3. A D gene is named only where the DNA matches it firmly. The size field is filled for only some rows; it gives once, few, many or a size class.

TRBV6-5	TRBJ2-7	-	TRBD1	TGTGCCAGCAGTTACTCGGGACAGGGATACGAGCAGTACTTC	CASSYSGQGYEQYF
TRBV6-1	TRBJ1-6	-	TRBD1	TGTGCCAGCAGTGAGGGACAGGAAAATTCACCCCTCCACTTT	CASSEGQENSPLHF
TRBV9	TRBJ1-1	-	-	TGTGCCAGCAGCGAGGGGACGTCGGGGGTTCGCACTGAAGCTTTCTTT	CASSEGTSGVRTEAFF
TRBV10-3	TRBJ1-1	few	TRBD1	TGTGCCATCAGTGAAAGGACAGGGACGAACACTGAAGCTTTCTTT	CAISERTGTNTEAFF
TRBV5-5	TRBJ1-4	-	TRBD1	TGTGCCAGCAGCGTGTCCCGGGACAGGGGGACTAATGAAAAACTGTTTTTT	CASSVSRDRGTNEKLFF
TRBV6-4	TRBJ2-1	-	TRBD1	TGTGCCAGCAGTGACTCGTTTGGGGGACAGGGGTTTGATGAGCAGTTCTTC	CASSDSFGGQGFDEQFF
TRBV7-9	TRBJ2-7	-	TRBD1	TGTGCCAGCACCTCAACCACCGGGACAGGGGTGTACGAGCAGTACTTC	CASTSTTGTGVYEQYF
TRBV6-4	TRBJ2-3	-	-	TGTGCCAGCAGTGACTCGACTGACACAGATACGCAGTATTTT	CASSDSTDTDTQYF
TRBV9	TRBJ2-7	few	-	TGTGCCTCCGGCTACGAGCAGTACTTC	CASGYEQYF
TRBV7-2	TRBJ2-2	once	-	TGTGCCAGCAGCTTAGCCCTTTACGGAGGGGGCTGGGGCACCGGGGAGCTGTTTTTT	CASSLALYGGGWGTGELFF
TRBV29-1	TRBJ1-1	-	TRBD1	TGCAGCGTGGACAGGGGGAGGGACACTGAAGCTTTCTTT	CSVDRGRDTEAFF
TRBV19	TRBJ2-2	-	-	TGTGCCAGTAGTATCGACAGGGGGGAGCTGTTTTTT	CASSIDRGELFF
TRBV19	TRBJ1-6	-	-	TGTGCCAGTAGTCAAGAGGGTGCATCTCTCCTCCACTTT	CASSQEGASLLHF
TRBV5-6	TRBJ2-7	-	-	TGTGCCAGCAGCTTGGGAAGGGGCCGGTCCTACGAGCAGTACTTC	CASSLGRGRSYEQYF
TRBV4-3	TRBJ2-1	-	-	TGCGCCAGCAGCCAAGATAGAAGCGGGGAGGGGGATGAGCAGTTCTTC	CASSQDRSGEGDEQFF
TRBV2	TRBJ2-3	once	TRBD2	TGTGCCAGCAGTCCTAAATGGGTCGGGACTAACTTCCTGGATACGCAGTATTTT	CASSPKWVGTNFLDTQYF
TRBV28	TRBJ1-2	-	-	TGTGCCAGCAGTTTATTACAGGGTTGGAACTATGGCTACACCTTC	CASSLLQGWNYGYTF
TRBV7-9	TRBJ1-6	-	-	TGTGCCAGCAGCTCAGGCGCGGGCGTGGAGAATTCACCCCTCCACTTT	CASSSGAGVENSPLHF
TRBV7-9	TRBJ2-1	once	TRBD2	TGTGCCAGCGACAAACTAGCGGGAGGGCGGGGTGAGCAGTTCTTC	CASDKLAGGRGEQFF
TRBV29-1	TRBJ1-1	-	-	TGCAGCGTTGGGTGGGGGCTGGACACTGAAGCTTTCTTT	CSVGWGLDTEAFF
TRBV6-6	TRBJ2-7	-	-	TGTGCCAGCAGTTACTCGGAGGGGTCCTACGAGCAGTACTTC	CASSYSEGSYEQYF
TRBV6-1	TRBJ1-2	-	-	TGTGCCAGCGCCCGGGCAGGGGATAGCTATGGCTACACCTTC	CASARAGDSYGYTF
TRBV6-6	TRBJ2-7	once	TRBD2	TGTGCCAGCACCCGCAATGGGGGGGACCCCTCCGGGCAGTACTTC	CASTRNGGDPSGQYF
TRBV5-4	TRBJ1-6	few	TRBD1	TGTGCCAGCAGTAGGGGGCAGGGGGATTGGACCCTCCACTTT	CASSRGQGDWTLHF
TRBV27	TRBJ2-3	-	-	TGTGCCAGCAGTTTACGGAGGGTTTTACGCGCAGATACGCAGTATTTT	CASSLRRVLRADTQYF
TRBV7-6	TRBJ2-5	-	TRBD2	TGTGCCAGCAGCTTGAATCCGGGACTAGCCCAAGAGACCCAGTACTTC	CASSLNPGLAQETQYF
TRBV6-6	TRBJ1-2	-	-	TGTGCCAGCAGTTGGATCCCTACGGGGGACGGCTACACCTTC	CASSWIPTGDGYTF